Below, one T cell receptor beta chain is given with its context. The same CDR3 also results from other DNA sequences found in this sample. These data are taken from a study of blood T cell repertoires in COVID-19. Study-level background: The samples span acute and convalescent COVID-19 from the United States, Italy and Spain. The analysed material was cDNA or gDNA that came from T cells, B-cell-depleted T cells, or PBMCs.

Repertoires were generated with immunoSEQ multiplex PCR, while TCRdb's copy carries only in-frame clones and drops some. The sample holds about 670,000 clones, 80% to 90% seen once. The length of the CDR3 is 12 residues. V shed 2 bases and J shed 4 bases, with 5 bases lying between them. The germline CDR1 and CDR2 sequences are SGHVS and FNYEAQ. This TCR was sampled from a woman aged 18-35 years with acute or convalescent COVID-19. The V call is TRBV7-6, the J call TRBJ1-2; D unclear. Sequencing used peripheral blood. For the CDR3, the DNA is TGTGCCAGCAGCTTACGGGGCTATGGCTACACCTTC. Translated: CASSLRGYGYTF.